One T cell receptor (beta chain) is described in this entry. The source of the sample is a study of technical replicates of blood from a handful of donors. TCRdb's copy holds only in-frame clones and misses some; the assay was immunoSEQ multiplex PCR. Among tens of thousands of clones listed, more than 90% were seen once. The CDR3 totals 15 residues. The V gene's germline CDR1 is MNHNY and CDR2 SVGAGI (reference sequence). V was trimmed by 2 bases and J by 7 bases, leaving 12 bases between them. Input material: T cells isolated from PBMCs. The TCR was taken from a human donor in good health. Some clones in this sample may be carry-over from other donors' samples. This chain links TRBV6-6 with TRBJ1-6, with D possibly TRBD1 on 6 matching bases. CDR3 protein: CASSYEQGQNSPLHF. The CDR3 coding sequence is TGTGCCAGCAGTTACGAGCAGGGGCAGAATTCACCCCTCCACTTT.